The 25 T cell receptor beta chains presented below share a single source sample, sequenced in a study of cytomegalovirus exposure and HLA in healthy donors. PCR employed 60 Vbeta and 13 Jbeta primers. Produced via immunoSEQ multiplex PCR; TCRdb's table is partial and in-frame only. The sample totals roughly 76,000 clones. Sequenced sample: PBMCs. Source of these receptors: a female donor in good health and CMV-seropositive.

V is TRBV5-1 and J is TRBJ2-1; 8 nucleotides match TRBD2. J was trimmed by 10 bases and V by 4 bases; bases with no gene match: 7. Germline V CDR1 and CDR2: SGHRS, YFSETQ. The CDR3 length is 13 residues. In DNA, the CDR3 is TGCGCCAGCAGCGGTAGCGGGACGGGCGAGCAGTTCTTC. Translating it yields CASSGSGTGEQFF.

The gene calls are TRBV4-3 and TRBJ2-1, with D unresolved. Trimming removed 0 bases from V and 4 bases from J, with 16 bases in between. The V gene's germline CDR1 is LGHNA and CDR2 YSLEER. This CDR3 has 17 residues. CDR3 amino acids: CASSQEVSRGLYNEQFF. CDR3 nucleotide sequence: TGCGCCAGCAGCCAAGAAGTCTCTAGAGGCCTTTACAATGAGCAGTTCTTC.

The chain uses TRBV28 and TRBJ1-5; weak D call: TRBD1 (6 bases). The V and J ends lost 5 bases and 7 bases respectively, with 12 bases between them. Germline V lookup: CDR1 MDHEN, CDR2 SYDVKM. This CDR3 contains 13 residues. The DNA of the CDR3 is TGTGCCAGCAGTCTACAGGGAGACCAGCCCCAGCATTTT. The encoded protein is CASSLQGDQPQHF.

This sequence joins TRBV5-1 and TRBJ2-3; 10 nucleotides match TRBD2. Germline assignment: CDR1 SGHRS and CDR2 YFSETQ. Trimming removed 4 bases from V and 0 bases from J; junction bases left unmatched: 11. This CDR3 is 18 amino acids long. The CDR3 loop is CASSQTASGGISTDTQYF. CDR3 sequence (DNA): TGCGCCAGCAGCCAGACAGCTAGCGGGGGTATAAGCACAGATACGCAGTATTTT.

The gene calls are TRBV6-5 and TRBJ1-2; 9 bases agree with TRBD1. Per germline, CDR1 MNHEY and CDR2 SVGAGI. V shed 0 bases, J shed 4 bases, and the junction held 3 bases outside the gene matches. The CDR3 has 15 residues. As DNA, the CDR3 is TGTGCCAGCAGTTACTCGCGACAGGGGGGCTATGGCTACACCTTC. It codes for CASSYSRQGGYGYTF.

This sequence joins TRBV28 and TRBJ2-7; D remains unclear. Germline V gene lookup returns CDR1 MDHEN and CDR2 SYDVKM. The CDR3 is made up of 14 amino acids. With 1 base removed from V and 4 bases from J, the gap between germline ends came to 11 bases. CDR3 in DNA: TGTGCCAGCAGTTTATTTGGCAACCCGTACGAGCAGTACTTC. Amino acids: CASSLFGNPYEQYF.

This chain joins TRBV5-1 and TRBJ2-7; 10 nucleotides agree with TRBD1. This CDR3 is 15 amino acids long. With 4 bases clipped from V and 2 bases from J, the junction kept 6 bases outside the gene matches. The germline gives CDR1 SGHRS, CDR2 YFSETQ. CDR3 sequence reads: CASSPPGQGTYEQYF. For the CDR3, the DNA is TGCGCCAGCAGCCCCCCGGGACAGGGGACCTACGAGCAGTACTTC.

This chain connects TRBV18 to TRBJ2-5, with TRBD2 matching 9 bases. The CDR3 contains 14 residues. CDR1 is KGHSH and CDR2 is LQKENI in the germline V gene. The V gene end was trimmed by 6 bases and the J gene end by 2 bases; junction bases not matched to a gene: 4. The DNA of the CDR3 is TGTGCCAGCTCGCAGACTAGCGGTCAAGAGACCCAGTACTTC. As protein: CASSQTSGQETQYF.

This sequence joins TRBV5-1 and TRBJ2-5; D is undetermined. Germline lookup yields CDR1 SGHRS and CDR2 YFSETQ. V was clipped by 5 bases and J by 9 bases, with 20 bases between them. The CDR3 is made up of 14 amino acids. CDR3 loop: CASSSWSTDLPQYF. CDR3 nucleotide sequence: TGCGCCAGCAGTTCCTGGAGTACGGATTTGCCCCAGTACTTC.

The chain uses TRBV2 and TRBJ1-6, with D unresolved. Germline CDR1 is SNHLY and CDR2 is FYNNEI. CDR3 length: 15 amino acids. Trimming took 4 bases from V and 7 from J, leaving 14 bases between them. The CDR3 protein is CASSVGERVNSPLHF. CDR3 coding DNA: TGTGCCAGCAGTGTCGGGGAAAGGGTCAATTCACCCCTCCACTTT.

The genes are TRBV5-1 and TRBJ2-7; 11 bases align to TRBD1. Looked up from germline, CDR1 is SGHRS and CDR2 is YFSETQ. CDR3 length: 14 residues. Trimming took 3 bases from V and 5 from J; bases not matched to a gene: 4. The CDR3 bases are TGCGCCAGCAGCTCGGGGACAGGGGGTGACGAGCAGTACTTC. Amino acids: CASSSGTGGDEQYF.

The rearrangement joins TRBV6-5 to TRBJ2-7, with a weak D call TRBD1 (5 bases). V dropped 5 bases and J dropped 3 bases, with 17 bases sitting between them. Germline values: CDR1 MNHEY, CDR2 SVGAGI. The CDR3 spans 15 residues. This CDR3 is CASSPITQGIYEQYF. CDR3 bases: TGTGCCAGCAGTCCTATTACGCAGGGTATCTACGAGCAGTACTTC.

This chain links TRBV29-1 with TRBJ2-1; 7 bases align to TRBD1. Germline CDR1 reads SQVTM; CDR2 reads ANQGSEA. The length of the CDR3 is 13 residues. Trimming removed 6 bases from V and 9 bases from J; junction bases left unmatched: 11. The CDR3: CSVRGQRSAEQFF. CDR3 in DNA: TGCAGCGTACGGGGACAGCGGTCCGCTGAGCAGTTCTTC.

As to this clone: The junction departs from germline at one end; a sequencing error may be responsible. The chain uses TRBV6-4 and TRBJ2-3, with TRBD1 identical over 10 bases. This CDR3 has 15 amino acids. Germline lookup yields CDR1 MRHNA and CDR2 SNTAGT. The CDR3 region is CASSDSTGGTDKQYF. CDR3 bases: TGTGCCAGCAGTGACTCGACAGGGGGCACAGATAAGCAGTATTTT.

V usage is TRBV27 and J usage is TRBJ2-7; 7 bases are a match to TRBD2. The V gene's germline CDR1 is MNHEY and CDR2 SMNVEV (reference sequence). The length of the CDR3 is 14 residues. The V and J ends lost 5 bases and 3 bases, in that order; junction bases with no gene match: 7. The CDR3 sequence: CASSPYGGNYEQYF. CDR3 DNA: TGTGCCAGCAGTCCTTACGGGGGGAACTACGAGCAGTACTTC.

The genes are TRBV28 and TRBJ2-7, with 7 bases lining up with TRBD1. Per the germline V gene, CDR1 is MDHEN and CDR2 is SYDVKM. The CDR3 has 12 residues. Trimming at V came to 4 bases and at J to 10 bases, leaving 7 bases not matched to a gene. DNA of the CDR3: TGTGCCAGCAGTTCTTTAAGACAGGGACAGTACTTC. Translating it yields CASSSLRQGQYF. The whole variable domain, remainder taken from reference TRBV28 and TRBJ2-7, is DVKVTQSSRYLVKRTGEKVFLECVQDMDHENMFWYRQDPGLGLRLIYFSYDVKMKEKGDIPEGYSVSREKKERFSLILESASTNQTSMYLCASSSLRQGQYFGPGTRLTVT.

V is TRBV28 and J is TRBJ2-5; 9 nucleotides match TRBD1. CDR3 size: 13 residues. Trimming took 5 bases from V and 4 from J; bases not matched to a gene: 2. Germline-derived CDR1 and CDR2 are MDHEN and SYDVKM. The CDR3 bases are TGTGCCAGCAGTCGACAGGGGGGAGAGACCCAGTACTTC. Residues: CASSRQGGETQYF.

The chain uses TRBV5-4 and TRBJ1-2; TRBD1 matches 12 bases. Trimming cost V 1 base and J 7 bases; bases outside gene matches: 5. The CDR3 covers 15 residues. Per the germline V gene, CDR1 is SGHNT and CDR2 is YYREEE (reference sequence). The CDR3 bases are TGTGCCAGCAGCTTGAACCCGGGACAGGGGGCTGGCTACACCTTC. Its protein product is CASSLNPGQGAGYTF.

The genes are TRBV10-3 and TRBJ2-2, with D unresolved. Germline CDR1 ENHRY, CDR2 SYGVKD. The V end was cut by 2 bases, the J end by 6 bases, with 4 bases between. The CDR3 has 12 residues. This chain's CDR3 is CAISEGPGELFF. The CDR3 DNA follows: TGTGCCATCAGTGAGGGGCCCGGGGAGCTGTTTTTT.

This chain uses TRBV5-4 with TRBJ2-1; D may be TRBD2 (6 bases). This CDR3 is 16 amino acids long. The V and J ends lost 0 bases and 7 bases respectively, with 17 bases between them. Germline V gene data show CDR1 as SGHNT and CDR2 as YYREEE (reference sequence). The CDR3, as DNA: TGTGCCAGCAGCTTGGGGATGGGGGACGCGGGGAATGAGCAGTTCTTC. This sequence encodes CASSLGMGDAGNEQFF.

The chain carries TRBV19 and TRBJ1-5; perhaps TRBD1 as D (6 bases). Per germline, CDR1 LNHDA and CDR2 SQIVND (reference sequence). The V end lost 5 bases, the J end lost 0 bases, and 14 bases lay between the germline ends. The CDR3 contains 16 residues. CDR3 coding DNA: TGTGCCAGTAGTGTTCTCCGGACAGATAGCAATCAGCCCCAGCATTTT. It specifies CASSVLRTDSNQPQHF. The variable domain in full, with the rest retrieved from reference TRBV19 and TRBJ1-5, is DGGITQSPKYLFRKEGQNVTLSCEQNLNHDAMYWYRQDPGQGLRLIYYSQIVNDFQKGDIAEGYSVSREKKESFPLTVTSAQKNPTAFYLCASSVLRTDSNQPQHFGDGTRLSIL.

The gene calls are TRBV19 and TRBJ1-5; D remains ambiguous. The germline V gene has CDR1 LNHDA and CDR2 SQIVND (reference sequence). V was clipped by 7 bases and J by 0 bases, with 13 bases between them. CDR3 length: 15 residues. CDR3 protein: CASISRYDSNQPQHF. The CDR3 nucleotides are TGTGCCAGTATTAGCCGGTATGATAGCAATCAGCCCCAGCATTTT.

The chain employs TRBV30 and TRBJ2-5, with TRBD2 matching over 15 bases. The germline gives CDR1 GTSNPN, CDR2 SVGIG (reference sequence). The CDR3 spans 17 residues. Unmatched junction bases numbered 6, after V lost 0 bases and J lost 4 bases. As DNA, the CDR3 is TGTGCCTGGAGTGTATACGGACTAGCGGGGGGGGGAGAGACCCAGTACTTC. This sequence encodes CAWSVYGLAGGGETQYF.

The gene calls are TRBV6-1 and TRBJ1-4; no clear D gene. The V gene lost 2 bases and the J gene lost 2 bases, with 9 bases spanning the gap. The CDR3 covers 15 residues. Germline V CDR1 and CDR2: MNHNS, SASEGT. The CDR3 nucleotides read TGTGCCAGCAGTGAATCCGGCGGGACTAATGAAAAACTGTTTTTT. Its translation is CASSESGGTNEKLFF.

The rearrangement links TRBV28 to TRBJ1-5; 7 nucleotides agree with TRBD1. CDR3 length: 13 amino acids. V shed 6 bases and J 7 bases; nucleotides not matched to a gene: 6. CDR1 and CDR2 (germline): MDHEN, SYDVKM. The CDR3 reads CASRRQGGQPQHF. The CDR3 bases are TGTGCCAGCAGGCGACAGGGAGGCCAGCCCCAGCATTTT.